This entry lists 25 T cell receptor beta chains sequenced from one sample in a study of blood T cell repertoires in COVID-19. The method was immunoSEQ multiplex PCR; TCRdb's version includes in-frame clones alone and lacks a portion of them. Altogether about 210,000 clones are present, 84% being singletons, with the ten largest covering 2% to 2.5%. Sequenced: peripheral blood. The receptors were sampled from a middle-aged man who had recovered from COVID-19.

This clone was found once. The chain couples TRBV5-4 to TRBJ2-2, with D possibly being TRBD1 (6 bases). Trimming shortened V by 0 bases and J by 3 bases, and 9 bases separated the two germline ends. The CDR3 runs to 15 residues. Per germline, CDR1 SGHNT and CDR2 YYREEE (reference sequence). The CDR3 DNA reads TGTGCCAGCAGCTTGGACAGGGTGGACACCGGGGAGCTGTTTTTT. This translates into CASSLDRVDTGELFF.

The genes are TRBV6-6 and TRBJ1-2; a possible D gene is TRBD1 (6 bases). Germline V lookup: CDR1 MNHNY, CDR2 SVGAGI (reference sequence). With 7 bases removed from V and 3 bases from J, the gap between germline ends came to 6 bases. The CDR3 length is 11 residues. The CDR3 spells CASTGDYGYTF. The CDR3 nucleotides read TGTGCCAGCACAGGGGACTATGGCTACACCTTC.

The V and J genes are TRBV6-5 and TRBJ2-5; weak D call: TRBD1 (5 bases). Trimming stripped 7 bases from V and 1 base from J, with 16 bases between. Germline CDR1 reads MNHEY; CDR2 reads SVGAGI. The CDR3 sequence is 15 residues long. CDR3 nucleotides: TGTGCCAGCATGGGGCTAGGGGCTCTCCAAGAGACCCAGTACTTC. Its translation is CASMGLGALQETQYF.

The chain employs TRBV30 and TRBJ1-1, with TRBD1 identical over 7 bases. Trimming removed 5 bases from V and 1 base from J; junction bases left unmatched: 4. There are 13 residues in the CDR3. The germline CDR1 and CDR2 sequences are GTSNPN and SVGIG (reference sequence). The CDR3 region is CAWEGTENTEAFF. The CDR3 DNA reads as TGTGCCTGGGAAGGGACAGAGAACACTGAAGCTTTCTTT. The whole variable domain, filled in from reference TRBV30 and TRBJ1-1, reads SQTIHQWPATLVQPVGSPLSLECTVEGTSNPNLYWYRQAAGRGLQLLFYSVGIGQISSEVPQNLSASRPQDRQFILSSKKLLLSDSGFYLCAWEGTENTEAFFGQGTRLTVV.

The J gene is TRBJ1-2, the V gene TRBV6-5; 9 positions match TRBD1. The J segment lost 1 base and the V segment lost 9 bases, leaving 9 bases of the junction unmatched. CDR1 and CDR2 from the germline V gene are MNHEY and SVGAGI. The CDR3 runs 15 residues. CDR3 DNA sequence: TGTGCCAGTAAACTCGCGACAGGGGGTAACTATGGCTACACCTTC. This codes for CASKLATGGNYGYTF.

This clone has a single count. The chain carries TRBV5-1 and TRBJ2-7, with D maybe TRBD1 (5 bases). The V end lost 0 bases, the J end lost 6 bases, and 13 bases lay between the germline ends. This CDR3 comprises 14 residues. CDR1 and CDR2 from the germline V gene are SGHRS and YFSETQ. This CDR3 is CASSLAAGQVEQYF. As DNA, the CDR3 is TGCGCCAGCAGCTTGGCGGCAGGGCAGGTCGAGCAGTACTTC.

The chain uses TRBV19 and TRBJ1-2; 8 nucleotides agree with TRBD1. This CDR3 spans 20 amino acids. V lost 7 bases, J lost 0 bases, and 22 bases stayed unmatched. Germline loops: CDR1 LNHDA, CDR2 SQIVND (reference sequence). The CDR3 loop reads CASTPQVNIEGQVSNYGYTF. In nucleotides, the CDR3 is TGTGCCAGTACCCCCCAGGTCAATATCGAGGGACAGGTATCTAACTATGGCTACACCTTC.

The gene calls are TRBV29-1 and TRBJ2-7, with 9 bases that match TRBD2. J was trimmed by 1 base and V by 6 bases; bases with no gene match: 1. Germline assignment: CDR1 SQVTM and CDR2 ANQGSEA. The CDR3 runs 12 residues. The CDR3 DNA follows: TGCAGCGTCGGACTAGCGTCCTACGAGCAGTACTTC. Translating it yields CSVGLASYEQYF.

The chain combines TRBV2 with TRBJ1-2; D gene ambiguous. This CDR3 spans 13 amino acids. Trimming left V 2 bases short and J 4 bases short, with 8 bases between. CDR1 and CDR2 (germline): SNHLY, FYNNEI. In nucleotides, the CDR3 is TGTGCCAGCAGTGAACTTAACTTCTATGGCTACACCTTC. As protein: CASSELNFYGYTF. Using reference TRBV2 and TRBJ1-2 for the parts outside the CDR3, the full variable domain is EPEVTQTPSHQVTQMGQEVILRCVPISNHLYFYWYRQILGQKVEFLVSFYNNEISEKSEIFDDQFSVERPDGSNFTLKIRSTKLEDSAMYFCASSELNFYGYTFGSGTRLTVV.

This rearrangement joins TRBV7-8 to TRBJ2-1; TRBD2 agrees at 7 bases. The CDR3 is made up of 13 amino acids. The V gene's germline CDR1 is SGHVS and CDR2 FQNEAQ. J was trimmed by 15 bases and V by 4 bases; bases with no gene match: 12. The CDR3 protein is CASSSTLRGGRFF. For the CDR3, the DNA is TGTGCCAGCAGCTCCACCCTTCGGGGCGGGAGGTTCTTC.

V gene TRBV9 combines with J gene TRBJ2-7, with D possibly TRBD2 on 6 matching bases. The germline V gene encodes CDR1 SGDLS and CDR2 YYNGEE. Trimming removed 1 base from V and 5 bases from J, with 16 bases in between. This CDR3 contains 15 residues. In nucleotides, the CDR3 is TGTGCCAGCAGCGTAATGGGAGGCCGTGGGGACGAGCAGTACTTC. As protein: CASSVMGGRGDEQYF.

V gene TRBV24-1 combines with J gene TRBJ1-5, with D unresolved. The CDR3 has 13 amino acids. The germline V gene encodes CDR1 KGHDR and CDR2 SFDVKD. V was pared by 4 bases and J by 5 bases, with 8 bases between. The CDR3 loop reads CATSESGDQPQHF. The CDR3, as DNA: TGTGCCACCAGTGAGTCCGGGGATCAGCCCCAGCATTTT.

Concerning this clone itself: The junction departs from germline at one end; a sequencing error may be responsible. The CDR3 loop reads CASSQIPRVNPNQPQHF. CDR3 DNA sequence: TGCGCCAGCAGCCAAATCCCCAGGGTAAACCCTAATCAACCCCAGCATTTT. The genes are TRBV4-1 and TRBJ1-5; a possible D gene is TRBD1 (5 bases). Germline values: CDR1 MGHRA, CDR2 YSYEKL. This CDR3 comprises 17 residues.

This chain joins TRBV15 and TRBJ2-5, with D tentatively TRBD1 (6 bases). CDR3 length equals 16 residues. Germline CDR1 LNHNV, CDR2 YYDKDF (reference sequence). The V and J ends lost 0 bases and 2 bases respectively, with 13 bases between them. This CDR3 reads CATSREAQGRQETQYF. In nucleotides, the CDR3 is TGTGCCACCAGCAGAGAAGCACAGGGTCGACAAGAGACCCAGTACTTC.

J is TRBJ2-5 and V is TRBV27; 9 bases line up with TRBD2. CDR1 is MNHEY and CDR2 is SMNVEV in the germline V gene (reference sequence). The CDR3 totals 18 residues. V shed 2 bases and J 0 bases; nucleotides not matched to a gene: 10. CDR3 in DNA: TGTGCCAGCAGTTTAAGGGTTCGGTCTAGCGGGAACCAAGAGACCCAGTACTTC. Translation: CASSLRVRSSGNQETQYF.

This clone was observed a few times. The J gene is TRBJ2-5, the V gene TRBV19, with a weak D call TRBD2 (5 bases). This CDR3 has 15 amino acids. The germline V gene has CDR1 LNHDA and CDR2 SQIVND (reference sequence). With 3 bases removed from V and 4 bases from J, the gap between germline ends came to 15 bases. CDR3 sequence (DNA): TGTGCCAGTAGTATTCGGACTCCCACTAGAGAGACCCAGTACTTC. It translates to CASSIRTPTRETQYF.

V is TRBV20-1 and J is TRBJ1-2; TRBD1 aligns across 7 bases. Germline V gives CDR1 DFQATT, CDR2 SNEGSKA (reference sequence). This CDR3 has 13 residues. V was pared by 3 bases and J by 4 bases, with 5 bases of the junction left unmatched. CDR3 DNA: TGCAGTGCTAGTTTTAGGGGGCGCTATGGCTACACCTTC. Protein: CSASFRGRYGYTF.

This clone was picked up one time. Written as DNA, the CDR3 is TGTGCCAGCAGCTTCGGACAGGGGGCCGGTGGCTACACCTTC. Amino acid sequence: CASSFGQGAGGYTF. The chain recombines TRBV5-6 with TRBJ1-2, with 11 bases that match TRBD1. Germline V gene sequence: CDR1 SGHDT, CDR2 YYEEEE. V dropped 2 bases and J dropped 7; count of bases not matched to a gene: 4. The CDR3 totals 14 residues.

This rearrangement joins TRBV7-2 to TRBJ1-1; 9 nucleotides line up with TRBD1. V dropped 4 bases and J dropped 8; count of bases not matched to a gene: 5. Germline CDR1 SGHTA, CDR2 FQGNSA. CDR3 length: 13 amino acids. The DNA of the CDR3 is TGTGCCAGCAGCTCGGGACAGGGAGTGGAAGCTTTCTTT. It yields the protein CASSSGQGVEAFF.

This clone was picked up a small number of times. The rearrangement uses TRBV6-6 and TRBJ2-7; 7 nucleotides agree with TRBD1. Looked up from germline, CDR1 is MNHNY and CDR2 is SVGAGI (reference sequence). V shed 5 bases, J shed 7 bases, and the junction held 5 bases outside the gene matches. This CDR3 comprises 12 residues. CDR3 region: CASSGTGVEQYF. The CDR3 region has the DNA TGTGCCAGCAGTGGCACAGGGGTTGAGCAGTACTTC.

The chain is built from TRBV7-9 and TRBJ1-1; 8 bases fit TRBD1. CDR3 length: 13 amino acids. J gave up 1 base and V 7 bases, and 2 bases lay outside the gene matches. Per germline, CDR1 SEHNR and CDR2 FQNEAQ (reference sequence). CDR3 region: CASTGQGNTEAFF. For the CDR3, the DNA is TGTGCCAGCACCGGACAGGGGAACACTGAAGCTTTCTTT.

The V gene is TRBV7-2, the J gene TRBJ2-2, with TRBD2 as a possible D gene (6 bases). Trimming left V 3 bases short and J 1 base short, with 12 bases between. CDR3 length: 16 residues. CDR1 and CDR2 (germline): SGHTA, FQGNSA. The CDR3: CASSFTAGLNTGELFF. CDR3 nucleotide sequence: TGTGCCAGCAGCTTTACAGCGGGTCTGAACACCGGGGAGCTGTTTTTT.

The rearrangement joins TRBV7-2 to TRBJ1-6; no clear D. The germline V gene encodes CDR1 SGHTA and CDR2 FQGNSA. V was cut by 1 base and J by 8 bases, with 6 bases left in between. The CDR3 has 13 residues. CDR3 loop: CASSLVEDSPLHF. In nucleotides, the CDR3 is TGTGCCAGCAGCTTAGTGGAGGATTCACCCCTCCACTTT.

The V gene is TRBV30, the J gene TRBJ1-2; no firm D call. The CDR3 extends over 14 amino acids. Looked up from germline, CDR1 is GTSNPN and CDR2 is SVGIG (reference sequence). The ends were cut back, 0 bases at V and 4 bases at J, with 12 bases in the middle. CDR3 bases: TGTGCCTGGAGTGTTCGAGCCTCCTCCTATGGCTACACCTTC. Its translation is CAWSVRASSYGYTF. Using reference TRBV30 and TRBJ1-2 for the parts outside the CDR3, the full variable domain is SQTIHQWPATLVQPVGSPLSLECTVEGTSNPNLYWYRQAAGRGLQLLFYSVGIGQISSEVPQNLSASRPQDRQFILSSKKLLLSDSGFYLCAWSVRASSYGYTFGSGTRLTVV.

The V gene is TRBV19, the J gene TRBJ2-3, with TRBD2 identical over 13 bases. V shed 4 bases and J 6 bases; nucleotides not matched to a gene: 7. The CDR3 is 16 amino acids. CDR1 and CDR2 from the germline V gene are LNHDA and SQIVND (reference sequence). The CDR3 loop reads CASSTRTSGSPDTQYF. The CDR3 nucleotides are TGTGCCAGTAGTACCCGGACTAGCGGGAGTCCTGATACGCAGTATTTT.